These 10 T cell receptor beta chains were sequenced from one sample in a study of Graves' ophthalmopathy and Graves' hyperthyroidism. Amplification of the TCR beta CDR3 regions used RNA transcripts (as template). An initial RT-PCR round employing HTBI primers preceded a second-round multiplex PCR. A single record per CDR3 protein comes from TCRdb applying MiXCR to the multiplex PCR reads. This sample carries hundreds of thousands of distinct CDR3 sequences, around 20% of them seen once, and the ten largest clones take 2.5% to 3%. The sample was peripheral blood. The origin of the receptors is a woman aged 18-29 years with stable Graves' hyperthyroidism.

This clonotype was counted at least ten times. The genes are TRBV27 and TRBJ1-6, with D perhaps matching TRBD1 (5 bases). V dropped 6 bases and J dropped 10 bases, with 13 bases sitting between them. Germline assignment: CDR1 MNHEY and CDR2 SMNVEV (reference sequence). CDR3 length: 13 residues. The CDR3 protein is CASSQRRDSPLHF. In DNA, the CDR3 is TGTGCCAGCAGCCAACGAAGGGACTCACCCCTCCACTTT.

This clonotype appeared once. The chain combines TRBV11-2 with TRBJ2-2; 10 bases fit TRBD2. Germline V gene lookup returns CDR1 SGHAT and CDR2 FQNNGV. V was clipped by 5 bases and J by 2 bases; unmatched bases: 5. This CDR3 has 16 residues. As DNA, the CDR3 is TGTGCCAGCAGCCCCCAACTAGCGGGAAACACCGGGGAGCTGTTTTTT. It encodes CASSPQLAGNTGELFF.

V gene TRBV6-1 combines with J gene TRBJ1-2; 10 nucleotides line up with TRBD1. From germline, CDR1 is MNHNS and CDR2 SASEGT. The CDR3 length is 17 residues. The junction had 12 bases not matched to a gene; V was cut back by 4 bases and J by 4 bases. The CDR3 reads CASSARDRGTIFYGYTF. For the CDR3, the DNA is TGTGCCAGCAGTGCCCGGGACAGGGGCACCATATTCTATGGCTACACCTTC.

This clonotype was picked up many times. This chain connects TRBV20-1 to TRBJ1-5, with D perhaps TRBD1 (5 bases). Germline V CDR1 and CDR2: DFQATT, SNEGSKA (reference sequence). Trimming took 6 bases from V and 3 from J, leaving 18 bases between them. The CDR3 spans 15 residues. This CDR3 is CSATPGIPFNQPQHF. CDR3 DNA sequence: TGCAGTGCCACCCCAGGGATCCCGTTCAATCAGCCCCAGCATTTT.

This clonotype appeared a few times. The chain combines TRBV30 with TRBJ1-1; D gene uncertain. The V and J ends lost 2 bases and 1 base respectively, with 8 bases between them. Germline V gives CDR1 GTSNPN, CDR2 SVGIG (reference sequence). The CDR3 sequence is 13 residues long. The CDR3 DNA reads TGTGCCTGGAGTAAGGCGCGGAACACTGAAGCTTTCTTT. This sequence encodes CAWSKARNTEAFF.

At least ten counts were recorded for this clonotype. This chain joins TRBV5-1 and TRBJ2-2; a weak D match, TRBD2 (5 bases). Germline CDR1 and CDR2: SGHRS and YFSETQ. There are 15 residues in the CDR3. V lost 2 bases to trimming and J lost 5 bases, with 13 bases between them. The CDR3, as DNA: TGCGCCAGCAGCTTCGGCGGTTCGGGGACCGGGGAGCTGTTTTTT. Protein: CASSFGGSGTGELFF.

This clonotype was seen ten or more times. The rearrangement uses TRBV6-2 or TRBV6-3 and TRBJ2-7; D possibly matches TRBD1 or TRBD2 (5 bases each). Germline-derived CDR1 and CDR2 are MNHEY and SVGEGT. The CDR3 extends over 14 amino acids. The V end lost 5 bases, the J end lost 0 bases, and 11 bases lay between the germline ends. CDR3 loop: CASSKAGTSYEQYF. The DNA of the CDR3 is TGTGCCAGCAGTAAAGCCGGGACCTCCTACGAGCAGTACTTC.

The CDR3 DNA reads as TGTGCCACCAGTGATCCCAACAGGGGCGAGCAGTACTTC. Translation: CATSDPNRGEQYF. This chain connects TRBV24-1 to TRBJ2-7; 7 positions agree with TRBD1. In germline, CDR1 is KGHDR, CDR2 SFDVKD. The V gene end was trimmed by 3 bases and the J gene end by 6 bases; junction bases not matched to a gene: 4. The CDR3 runs 13 residues.

This chain links TRBV3-1 with TRBJ2-2, with 9 bases fitting TRBD2. The CDR3 runs to 16 residues. V shed 4 bases, J shed 7 bases, and the junction held 10 bases outside the gene matches. Germline CDR1 LGHDT, CDR2 YNNKEL (reference sequence). This CDR3 reads CASSPRREGRIGELFF. As DNA, the CDR3 is TGTGCCAGCAGCCCAAGGCGGGAGGGCCGTATCGGGGAGCTGTTTTTT.

Ten or more counts support this clonotype. The V call is TRBV19, the J call TRBJ2-2, with D perhaps TRBD1 (5 bases). This CDR3 is built from 14 residues. The V end was cut by 4 bases, the J end by 3 bases, with 9 bases between. Germline CDR1 is LNHDA and CDR2 is SQIVND (reference sequence). CDR3 residues: CASSTQGDTGELFF. Written as DNA, the CDR3 is TGTGCCAGTAGTACTCAAGGGGACACCGGGGAGCTGTTTTTT.